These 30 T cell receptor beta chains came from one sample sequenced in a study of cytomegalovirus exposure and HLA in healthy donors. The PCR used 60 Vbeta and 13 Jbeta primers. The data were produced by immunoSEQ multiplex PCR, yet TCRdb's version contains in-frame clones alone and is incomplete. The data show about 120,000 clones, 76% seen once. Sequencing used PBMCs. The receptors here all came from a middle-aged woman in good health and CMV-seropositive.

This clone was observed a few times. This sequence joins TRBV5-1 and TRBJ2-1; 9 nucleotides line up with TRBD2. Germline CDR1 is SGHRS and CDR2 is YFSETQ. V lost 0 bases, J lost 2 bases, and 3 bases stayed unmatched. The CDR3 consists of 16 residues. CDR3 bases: TGCGCCAGCAGCTTGGAGTTAGCGGGGGCCTACAATGAGCAGTTCTTC. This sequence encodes CASSLELAGAYNEQFF.

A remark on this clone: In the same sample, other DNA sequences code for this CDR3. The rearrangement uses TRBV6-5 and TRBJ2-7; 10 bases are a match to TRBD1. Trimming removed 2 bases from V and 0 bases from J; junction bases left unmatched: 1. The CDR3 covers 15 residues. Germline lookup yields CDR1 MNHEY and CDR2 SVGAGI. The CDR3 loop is CASSYRDRGSYEQYF. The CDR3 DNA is TGTGCCAGCAGTTACCGGGACAGGGGCTCCTACGAGCAGTACTTC.

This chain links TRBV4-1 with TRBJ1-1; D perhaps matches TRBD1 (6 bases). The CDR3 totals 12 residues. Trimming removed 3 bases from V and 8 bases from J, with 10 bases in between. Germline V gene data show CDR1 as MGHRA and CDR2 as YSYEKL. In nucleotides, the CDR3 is TGCGCCAGCAGCCAGGCAGGACAGGAAGCTTTCTTT. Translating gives CASSQAGQEAFF.

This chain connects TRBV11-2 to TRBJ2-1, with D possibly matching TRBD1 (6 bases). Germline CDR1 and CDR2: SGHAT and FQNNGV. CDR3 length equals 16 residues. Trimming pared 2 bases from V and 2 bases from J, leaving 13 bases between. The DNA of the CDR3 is TGTGCCAGCAGCTTATTAACAGGGAACACCTACAATGAGCAGTTCTTC. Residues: CASSLLTGNTYNEQFF.

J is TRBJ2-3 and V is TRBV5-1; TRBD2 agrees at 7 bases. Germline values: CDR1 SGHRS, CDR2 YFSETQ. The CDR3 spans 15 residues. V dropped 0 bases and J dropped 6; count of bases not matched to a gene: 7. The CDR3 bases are TGCGCCAGCAGCTTGGCCCTAGCGGATTCGGATACGCAGTATTTT. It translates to CASSLALADSDTQYF.

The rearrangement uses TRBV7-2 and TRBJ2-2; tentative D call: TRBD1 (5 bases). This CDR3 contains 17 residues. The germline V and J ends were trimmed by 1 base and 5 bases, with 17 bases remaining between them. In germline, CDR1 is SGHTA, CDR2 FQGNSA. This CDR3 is CASSLGVRTLGTGELFF. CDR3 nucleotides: TGTGCCAGCAGCTTAGGTGTTAGGACACTGGGGACCGGGGAGCTGTTTTTT.

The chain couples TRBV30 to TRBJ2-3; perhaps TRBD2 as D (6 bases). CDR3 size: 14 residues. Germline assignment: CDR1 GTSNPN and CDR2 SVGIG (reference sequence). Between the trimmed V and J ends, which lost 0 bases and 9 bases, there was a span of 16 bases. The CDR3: CAWSVQSGTSTQYF. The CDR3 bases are TGTGCCTGGAGTGTACAGTCCGGGACTTCAACGCAGTATTTT.

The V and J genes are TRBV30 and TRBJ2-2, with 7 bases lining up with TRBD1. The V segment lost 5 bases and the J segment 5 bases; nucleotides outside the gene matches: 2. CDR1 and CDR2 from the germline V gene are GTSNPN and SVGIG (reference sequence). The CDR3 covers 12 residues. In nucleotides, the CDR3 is TGTGCCTGGGTACAGGGGACCGGGGAGCTGTTTTTT. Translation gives CAWVQGTGELFF.

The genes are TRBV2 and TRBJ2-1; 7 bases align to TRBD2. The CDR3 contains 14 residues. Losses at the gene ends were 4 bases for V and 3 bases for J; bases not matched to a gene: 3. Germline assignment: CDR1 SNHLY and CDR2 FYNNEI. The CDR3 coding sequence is TGTGCCAGCAGTGGGGGGGAGGGCTACAATGAGCAGTTCTTC. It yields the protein CASSGGEGYNEQFF.

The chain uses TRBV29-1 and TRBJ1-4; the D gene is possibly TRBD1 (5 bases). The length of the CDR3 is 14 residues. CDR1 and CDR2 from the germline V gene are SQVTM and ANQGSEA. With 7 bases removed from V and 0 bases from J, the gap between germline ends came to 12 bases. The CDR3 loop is CSAFSGATNEKLFF. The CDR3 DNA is TGCAGCGCCTTTTCGGGGGCAACTAATGAAAAACTGTTTTTT.

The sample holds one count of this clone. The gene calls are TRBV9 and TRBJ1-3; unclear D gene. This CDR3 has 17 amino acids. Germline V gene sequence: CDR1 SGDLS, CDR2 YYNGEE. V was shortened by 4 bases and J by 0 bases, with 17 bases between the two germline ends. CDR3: CASSPLRERSSGNTIYF. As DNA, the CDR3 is TGTGCCAGCAGCCCCCTGCGGGAACGGTCCTCTGGAAACACCATATATTTT.

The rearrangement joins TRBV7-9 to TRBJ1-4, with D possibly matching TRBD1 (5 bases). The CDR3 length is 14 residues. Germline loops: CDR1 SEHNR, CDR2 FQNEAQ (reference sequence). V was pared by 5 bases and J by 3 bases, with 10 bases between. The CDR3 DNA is TGTGCCAGCAGCCGGGGGGGAGCTAATGAAAAACTGTTTTTT. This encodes CASSRGGANEKLFF.

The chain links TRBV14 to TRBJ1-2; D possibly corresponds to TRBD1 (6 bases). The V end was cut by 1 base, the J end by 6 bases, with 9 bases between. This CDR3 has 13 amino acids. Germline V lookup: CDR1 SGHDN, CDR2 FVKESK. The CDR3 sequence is CASSQARGHGYTF. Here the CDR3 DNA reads TGTGCCAGCAGCCAAGCCAGGGGCCATGGCTACACCTTC.

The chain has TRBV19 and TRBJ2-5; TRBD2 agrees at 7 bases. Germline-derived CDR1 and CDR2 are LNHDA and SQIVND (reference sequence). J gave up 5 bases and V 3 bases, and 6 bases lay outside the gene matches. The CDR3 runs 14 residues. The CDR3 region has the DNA TGTGCCAGTAGTATGCGGACTAGTTACGAGACCCAGTACTTC. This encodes CASSMRTSYETQYF.

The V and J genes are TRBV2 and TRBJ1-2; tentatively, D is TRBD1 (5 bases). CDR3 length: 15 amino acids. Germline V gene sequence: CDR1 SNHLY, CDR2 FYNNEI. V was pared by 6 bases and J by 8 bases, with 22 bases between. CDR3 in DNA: TGTGCCAGCAGCGGCCAGGGAGGTGGATCAATGGGCTACACCTTC. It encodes CASSGQGGGSMGYTF. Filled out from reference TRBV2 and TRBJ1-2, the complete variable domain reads EPEVTQTPSHQVTQMGQEVILRCVPISNHLYFYWYRQILGQKVEFLVSFYNNEISEKSEIFDDQFSVERPDGSNFTLKIRSTKLEDSAMYFCASSGQGGGSMGYTFGSGTRLTVV.

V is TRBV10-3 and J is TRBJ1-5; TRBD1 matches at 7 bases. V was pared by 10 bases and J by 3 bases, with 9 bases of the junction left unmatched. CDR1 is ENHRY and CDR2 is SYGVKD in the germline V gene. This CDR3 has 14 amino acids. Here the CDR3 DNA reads TGTGCCACAACCGGGACAGCAGACAATCAGCCCCAGCATTTT. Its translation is CATTGTADNQPQHF.

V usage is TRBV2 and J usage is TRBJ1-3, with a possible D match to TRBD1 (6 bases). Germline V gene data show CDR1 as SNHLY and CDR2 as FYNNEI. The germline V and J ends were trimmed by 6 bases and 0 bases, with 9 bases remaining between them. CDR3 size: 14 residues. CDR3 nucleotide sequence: TGTGCCAGCAGACAGGGCAACTCTGGAAACACCATATATTTT. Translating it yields CASRQGNSGNTIYF.

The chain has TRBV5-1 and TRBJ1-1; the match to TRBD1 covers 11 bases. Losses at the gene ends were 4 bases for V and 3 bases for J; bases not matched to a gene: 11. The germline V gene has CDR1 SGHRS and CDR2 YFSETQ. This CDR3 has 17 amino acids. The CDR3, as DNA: TGCGCCAGCAGCCTAAGGACAGGGGGCATTGGGGACACTGAAGCTTTCTTT. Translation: CASSLRTGGIGDTEAFF. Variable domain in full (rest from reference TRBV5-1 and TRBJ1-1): KAGVTQTPRYLIKTRGQQVTLSCSPISGHRSVSWYQQTPGQGLQFLFEYFSETQRNKGNFPGRFSGRQFSNSRSEMNVSTLELGDSALYLCASSLRTGGIGDTEAFFGQGTRLTVV.

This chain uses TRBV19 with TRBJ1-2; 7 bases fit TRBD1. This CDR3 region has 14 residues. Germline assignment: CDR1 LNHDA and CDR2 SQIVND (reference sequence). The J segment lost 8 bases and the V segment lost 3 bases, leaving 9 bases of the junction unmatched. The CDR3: CASSIQGVYEGYTF. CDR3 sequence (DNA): TGTGCCAGTAGTATCCAGGGGGTGTACGAAGGCTACACCTTC.

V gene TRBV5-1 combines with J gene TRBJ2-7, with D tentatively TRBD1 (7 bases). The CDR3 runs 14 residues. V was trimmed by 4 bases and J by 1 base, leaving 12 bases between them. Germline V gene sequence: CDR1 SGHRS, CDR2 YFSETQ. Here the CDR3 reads CASSPEGQSYEQYF. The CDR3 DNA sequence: TGCGCCAGCAGCCCGGAGGGACAGTCCTACGAGCAGTACTTC. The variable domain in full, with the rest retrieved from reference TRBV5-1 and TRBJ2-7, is KAGVTQTPRYLIKTRGQQVTLSCSPISGHRSVSWYQQTPGQGLQFLFEYFSETQRNKGNFPGRFSGRQFSNSRSEMNVSTLELGDSALYLCASSPEGQSYEQYFGPGTRLTVT.

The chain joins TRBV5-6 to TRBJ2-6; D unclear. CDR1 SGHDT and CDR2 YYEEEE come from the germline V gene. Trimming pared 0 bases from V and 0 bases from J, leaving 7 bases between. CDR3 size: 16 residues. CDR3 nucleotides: TGTGCCAGCAGCTTGGGCGGTAGCTCTGGGGCCAACGTCCTGACTTTC. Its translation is CASSLGGSSGANVLTF.

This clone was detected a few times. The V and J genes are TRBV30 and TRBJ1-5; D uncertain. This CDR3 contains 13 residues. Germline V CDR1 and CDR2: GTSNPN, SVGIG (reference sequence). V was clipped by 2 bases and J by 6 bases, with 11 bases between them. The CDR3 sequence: CAWSWAAGQPQHF. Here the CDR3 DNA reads TGTGCCTGGAGTTGGGCGGCGGGTCAGCCCCAGCATTTT.

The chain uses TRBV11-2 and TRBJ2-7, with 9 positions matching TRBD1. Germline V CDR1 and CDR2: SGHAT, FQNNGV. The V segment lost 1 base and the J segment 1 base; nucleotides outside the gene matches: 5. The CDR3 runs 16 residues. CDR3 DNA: TGTGCCAGCAGCTTAGCTCTCGGACAGGGGTCCTACGAGCAGTACTTC. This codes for CASSLALGQGSYEQYF.

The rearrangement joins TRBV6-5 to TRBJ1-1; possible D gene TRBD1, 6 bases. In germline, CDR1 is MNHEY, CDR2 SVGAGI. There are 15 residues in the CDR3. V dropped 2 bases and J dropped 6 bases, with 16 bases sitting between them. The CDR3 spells CASSYAGRGGAEAFF. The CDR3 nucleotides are TGTGCCAGCAGTTACGCGGGTCGAGGGGGGGCTGAAGCTTTCTTT.

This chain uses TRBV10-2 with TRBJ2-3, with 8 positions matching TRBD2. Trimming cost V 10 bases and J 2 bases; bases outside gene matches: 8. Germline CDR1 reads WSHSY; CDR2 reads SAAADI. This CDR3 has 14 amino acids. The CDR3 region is CATGRDRYTDTQYF. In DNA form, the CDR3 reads TGCGCCACCGGGAGGGACCGTTACACAGATACGCAGTATTTT.

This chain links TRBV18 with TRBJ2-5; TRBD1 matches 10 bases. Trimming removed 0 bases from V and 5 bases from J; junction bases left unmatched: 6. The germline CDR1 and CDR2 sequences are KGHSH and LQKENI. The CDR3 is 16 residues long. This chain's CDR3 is CASSPPRQGAMETQYF. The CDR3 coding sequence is TGTGCCAGCTCACCACCCCGACAGGGGGCAATGGAGACCCAGTACTTC.

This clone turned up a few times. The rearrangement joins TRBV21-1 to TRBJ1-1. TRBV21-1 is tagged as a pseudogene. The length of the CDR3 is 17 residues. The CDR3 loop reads CASSKGGEGIMNTEAFF. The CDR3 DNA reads TGTGCCAGCAGCAAAGGTGGGGAGGGGATTATGAACACTGAAGCTTTCTTT.

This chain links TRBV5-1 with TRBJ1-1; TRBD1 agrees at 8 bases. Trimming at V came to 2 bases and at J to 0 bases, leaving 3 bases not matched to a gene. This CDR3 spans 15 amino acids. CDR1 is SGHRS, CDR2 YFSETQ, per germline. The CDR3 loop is CASSLRTGLNTEAFF. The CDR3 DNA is TGCGCCAGCAGCTTAAGGACAGGGCTGAACACTGAAGCTTTCTTT.

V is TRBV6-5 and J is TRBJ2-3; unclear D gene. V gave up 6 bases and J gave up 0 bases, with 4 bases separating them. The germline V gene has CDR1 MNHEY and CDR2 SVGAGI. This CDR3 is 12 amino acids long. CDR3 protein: CASRTSTDTQYF. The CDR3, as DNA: TGTGCCAGCAGAACTAGCACAGATACGCAGTATTTT.

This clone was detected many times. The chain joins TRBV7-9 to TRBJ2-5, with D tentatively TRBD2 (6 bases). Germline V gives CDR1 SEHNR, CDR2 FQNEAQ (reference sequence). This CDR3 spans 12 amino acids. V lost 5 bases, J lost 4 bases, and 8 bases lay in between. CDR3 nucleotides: TGTGCCAGCAGCCGGGACTTAGAGACCCAGTACTTC. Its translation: CASSRDLETQYF.